Presented here are 3 T cell receptor beta chains from one specimen sequenced in a study of neurological immune-mediated disorders. TCRdb re-called the 5' RACE reads with MiXCR, one entry per CDR3 protein. The sample consists of around 64,000 distinct CDR3 sequences, roughly 13% of them appearing once. The sequencing sample was made of PBMCs. Receptors originate from a woman aged 55-69 years with HTLV-1-associated myelopathy (HAM/TSP).

This clonotype appeared many times. The chain links TRBV20-1 to TRBJ2-7, with D tentatively TRBD2 (5 bases). V was cut by 1 base and J by 5 bases, with 15 bases left in between. The germline V gene encodes CDR1 DFQATT and CDR2 SNEGSKA (reference sequence). The CDR3 covers 14 residues. CDR3 DNA: TGCAGTGCTAGAGCCGGTACGGGGAATCACGAGCAGTACTTC. Translated: CSARAGTGNHEQYF.

This clonotype was seen at least ten times. The V call is TRBV20-1, the J call TRBJ2-1, with 11 bases fitting TRBD2. Germline CDR1 DFQATT, CDR2 SNEGSKA (reference sequence). CDR3 length equals 17 residues. V was clipped by 4 bases and J by 4 bases; unmatched bases: 12. CDR3 sequence: CSAKGGIAGGIYNEQFF. The CDR3 DNA reads TGCAGTGCTAAAGGGGGCATAGCGGGAGGGATATACAATGAGCAGTTCTTC.

This clonotype was counted ten times or more. The rearrangement uses TRBV7-8 and TRBJ2-7, with 8 bases that match TRBD1. After removal of 8 bases from V and 3 bases from J, the junction contained 6 bases not matched to a gene. Germline V gene lookup returns CDR1 SGHVS and CDR2 FQNEAQ. There are 13 residues in the CDR3. The CDR3 DNA is TGTGCCAGCGGAAAAGACAGGGGCTACGAGCAGTACTTC. Its translation: CASGKDRGYEQYF.